This T cell receptor (beta chain) was recorded in a study of OX40 agonist ivuxolimab in advanced cancers. The study, taken as a whole, reports: Averaged across samples, CD8+ T cells carried more expanded clones than CD4+ did. Among the lowest peripheral clonal expansion occurred in 0.1-3.0 mg/kg partial responders.

Patients with a history of autoimmune disease or on systemic immunosuppression were excluded. The V segment lost 5 bases and the J segment 5 bases; nucleotides outside the gene matches: 0. Germline CDR1 and CDR2: SEHNR and FQNEAQ (reference sequence). The length of the CDR3 is 13 residues. In its sample, this clone was seen a few times. Its antigen is unknown. Some clones are missing from TCRdb's copy, which holds only in-frame ones; the method was immunoSEQ multiplex PCR. The table has approximately 74,000 clones, 82% seen once. The chain carries TRBV7-9 and TRBJ1-5; TRBD1 agrees at 10 bases. The starting material was CD4+ or CD8+ T cells sorted from blood, obtained in a trial of the OX40 agonist ivuxolimab. This TCR was sampled from an adult with an advanced solid tumor such as melanoma, head and neck, liver or kidney cancer. The CDR3, as DNA: TGTGCCAGCAGCGGACAGGGGGATCAGCCCCAGCATTTT. Translating it yields CASSGQGDQPQHF.